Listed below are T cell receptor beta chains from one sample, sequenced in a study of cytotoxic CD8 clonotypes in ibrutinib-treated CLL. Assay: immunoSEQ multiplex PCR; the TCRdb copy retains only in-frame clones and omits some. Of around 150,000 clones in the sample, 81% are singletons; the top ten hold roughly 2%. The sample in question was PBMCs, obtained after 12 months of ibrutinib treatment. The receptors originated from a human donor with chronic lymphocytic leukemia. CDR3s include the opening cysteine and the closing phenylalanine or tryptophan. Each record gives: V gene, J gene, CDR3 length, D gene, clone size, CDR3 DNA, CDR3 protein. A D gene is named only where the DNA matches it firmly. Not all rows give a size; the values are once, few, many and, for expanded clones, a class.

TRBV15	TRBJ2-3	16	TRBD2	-	TGTGCCACCAGCAGAGGGTCTAGCGGGGGACGTGATACGCAGTATTTT	CATSRGSSGGRDTQYF
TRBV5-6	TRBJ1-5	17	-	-	TGTGCCAGCAGCTTCTGGAGCGGTTCCCGATCCAATCAGCCCCAGCATTTT	CASSFWSGSRSNQPQHF
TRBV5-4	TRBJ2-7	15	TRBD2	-	TGTGCCAGCAGCTTTAGCGGGAGGAGCTCCTACGAGCAGTACTTC	CASSFSGRSSYEQYF
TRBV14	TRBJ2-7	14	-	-	TGTGCCAGCAGTCGACGACAGGTAATGGACGAGCAGTACTTC	CASSRRQVMDEQYF
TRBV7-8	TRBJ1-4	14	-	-	TGTGCCAGCAGTCTCAGGGGCGGTGGACAAAAACTGTTTTTT	CASSLRGGGQKLFF
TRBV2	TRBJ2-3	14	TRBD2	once	TGTGCCAGCAGTGGTAGCGGGACGACAGATACGCAGTATTTT	CASSGSGTTDTQYF
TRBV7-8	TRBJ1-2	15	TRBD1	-	TGTGCCAGCAGCCCGGTCGAACAACAGGGGAGAGGCTACACCTTC	CASSPVEQQGRGYTF
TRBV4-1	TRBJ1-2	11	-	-	TGCGCCAGCAGGGGGGGCTATGGCTACACCTTC	CASRGGYGYTF
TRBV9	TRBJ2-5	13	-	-	TGTGCCAGCAGCCAATCCCGGAAAGAGACCCAGTACTTC	CASSQSRKETQYF
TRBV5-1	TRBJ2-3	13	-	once	TGCGCCAGCAGCCCCGGGAGCACAGATACGCAGTATTTT	CASSPGSTDTQYF
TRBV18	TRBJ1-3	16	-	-	TGTGCCAGCTCACCATCCAGTGGGGGCACCGGAAACACCATATATTTT	CASSPSSGGTGNTIYF
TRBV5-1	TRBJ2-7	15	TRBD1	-	TGCGCCAGCAGCTTGAATACAGGGGGTGCTGGGGAGCAGTACTTC	CASSLNTGGAGEQYF
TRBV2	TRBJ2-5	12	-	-	TGTGCCAGCAGGTCGGGGTGGGAGACCCAGTACTTC	CASRSGWETQYF
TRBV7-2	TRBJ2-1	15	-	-	TGTGCCAGCAGCTTAGGAGGGGGGGCATACAATGAGCAGTTCTTC	CASSLGGGAYNEQFF
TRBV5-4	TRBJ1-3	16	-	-	TGTGCCAGCAGCCCCGGGAGGGAGAGATCTGGAAACACCATATATTTT	CASSPGRERSGNTIYF
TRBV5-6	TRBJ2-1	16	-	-	TGTGCCAGCAGCCGTCGGAGGGCTAGCACCTACAATGAGCAGTTCTTC	CASSRRRASTYNEQFF
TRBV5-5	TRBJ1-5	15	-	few	TGTGCCAGCAGGGTGGGAGGGGGGAGTAATCAGCCCCAGCATTTT	CASRVGGGSNQPQHF
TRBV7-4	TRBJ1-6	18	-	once	TGTGCCAGCAGCTTATCTGTTCTCGAGGGACTCCTTAATTCACCCCTCCACTTT	CASSLSVLEGLLNSPLHF
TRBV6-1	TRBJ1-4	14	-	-	TGTGCCAGCAGTGAGGGCAGGGTTAATGAAAAACTGTTTTTT	CASSEGRVNEKLFF
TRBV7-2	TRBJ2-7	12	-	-	TGTGCCAGCAGCTTATGGGGCAACGAGCAGTACTTC	CASSLWGNEQYF
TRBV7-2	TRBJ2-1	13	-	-	TGTGCCAGCAGCTCGAACTATTACAATGAGCAGTTCTTC	CASSSNYYNEQFF
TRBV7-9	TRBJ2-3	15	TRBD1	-	TGTGCCCAACTGGCCGGGACAGGGGGAACAGATACGCAGTATTTT	CAQLAGTGGTDTQYF
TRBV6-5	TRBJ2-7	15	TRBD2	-	TGTGCCAGCAGTTACACTAGCGGGAGGCGTCCCGAGCAGTACTTC	CASSYTSGRRPEQYF
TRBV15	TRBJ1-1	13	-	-	TGTGCCATCGGGGACCGATTGAACACTGAAGCTTTCTTT	CAIGDRLNTEAFF
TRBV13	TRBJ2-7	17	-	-	TGTGCCAGCAGCTTATGGTCCGGGACGGAACGCACCTACGAGCAGTACTTC	CASSLWSGTERTYEQYF
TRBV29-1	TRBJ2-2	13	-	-	TGCAGCGGAGGAGAGGGGAACACCGGGGAGCTGTTTTTT	CSGGEGNTGELFF
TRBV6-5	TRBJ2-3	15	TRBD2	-	TGTGCCAGCAGTCTCACTAGCGGGAGAACAGATACGCAGTATTTT	CASSLTSGRTDTQYF
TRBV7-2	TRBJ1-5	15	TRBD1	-	TGTGCCAGCAGCTTAGCGGGGACAGGGGTTCAGCCCCAGCATTTT	CASSLAGTGVQPQHF
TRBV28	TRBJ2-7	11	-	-	TGTGCCAGCAGTATGAACTACGAGCAGTACTTC	CASSMNYEQYF
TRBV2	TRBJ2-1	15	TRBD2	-	TGTGCCAGCAGTGAAGGGGCGGGAGGGCCGCAGGAGCAGTTCTTC	CASSEGAGGPQEQFF
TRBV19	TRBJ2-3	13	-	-	TGTGCCAGTAGTGGGGACGGGCCGGATACGCAGTATTTT	CASSGDGPDTQYF
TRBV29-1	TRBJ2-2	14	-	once	TGCAGCGTTGTTTTACAGGGTAGGACCGGGGAGCTGTTTTTT	CSVVLQGRTGELFF
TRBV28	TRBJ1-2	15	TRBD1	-	TGTGCCAGCAGACGACAGGGAGGGGTCAGCTATGGCTACACCTTC	CASRRQGGVSYGYTF
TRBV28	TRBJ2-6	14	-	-	TGTGCCAGCAGTTTGGTCTCTGGGGCCAACGTCCTGACTTTC	CASSLVSGANVLTF
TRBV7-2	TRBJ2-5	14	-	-	TGTGCCAGCAGCCGTGACAGAACAAAAGAGACCCAGTACTTC	CASSRDRTKETQYF